The source of this T cell receptor (beta chain) is a study of blood T cell repertoires in COVID-19. Overall study: Collection of acute and convalescent COVID-19 samples took place in the United States, Italy and Spain. Nucleic acid was either cDNA or gDNA, and it came from T cells, B-cell-depleted T cells, or PBMCs.

Trimming stripped 5 bases from V and 4 bases from J, with 18 bases between. This CDR3 is 15 amino acids long. CDR1 and CDR2 (germline): LGHDT, YNNKEL (reference sequence). Assay: immunoSEQ multiplex PCR; the TCRdb copy retains only in-frame clones and omits some. Among about 27,000 clones, approximately 80% were seen once, and the ten largest hold about 25%. The clonotype was recovered from a man between 65 and 85 years old with active COVID-19. The sample taken for sequencing was peripheral blood. The V and J genes are TRBV3-1 (or the pseudogene TRBV3-2) and TRBJ2-7; D might be TRBD1 (6 bases). CDR3 sequence: CASSEIRTDRYEQYF. In nucleotides, the CDR3 is TGTGCCAGCAGCGAAATCCGGACAGATCGGTACGAGCAGTACTTC.